What follows are 27 T cell receptor beta chains derived from one specimen sequenced in a study of CD8 T cells in ankylosing spondylitis. Each CDR3 protein is one row after TCRdb ran MiXCR on the 5' RACE reads. This table holds about 250,000 distinct CDR3 sequences, over 7% found once. The sequencing input was blood, either unsorted or a sorted T cell fraction (not recorded which). The origin of the receptors is a female donor with ankylosing spondylitis or in good health (not recorded which).

This clonotype occurred many times. The chain employs TRBV15 and TRBJ1-4; D remains ambiguous. The CDR3 sequence is 15 residues long. Germline V gene data show CDR1 as LNHNV and CDR2 as YYDKDF (reference sequence). V was shortened by 1 base and J by 7 bases, with 13 bases between the two germline ends. CDR3 amino acids: CATSRGQSRGEKLFF. The CDR3 DNA sequence: TGTGCCACCAGCAGAGGACAATCTCGGGGTGAAAAACTGTTTTTT.

Many counts were recorded for this clonotype. V and J are TRBV5-1 and TRBJ2-7; TRBD1 might be the D (6 bases). Trimming left V 5 bases short and J 4 bases short, with 13 bases between. Germline V gene sequence: CDR1 SGHRS, CDR2 YFSETQ. This CDR3 region has 13 residues. The CDR3 region is CASRQGYEYEQYF. The CDR3 DNA sequence: TGCGCCAGCAGACAGGGTTACGAGTACGAGCAGTACTTC. Full variable domain (missing parts from reference TRBV5-1 and TRBJ2-7): KAGVTQTPRYLIKTRGQQVTLSCSPISGHRSVSWYQQTPGQGLQFLFEYFSETQRNKGNFPGRFSGRQFSNSRSEMNVSTLELGDSALYLCASRQGYEYEQYFGPGTRLTVT.

V and J are TRBV5-6 and TRBJ2-1; TRBD2 agrees at 8 bases. V shed 3 bases, J shed 8 bases, and the junction held 16 bases outside the gene matches. Germline CDR1 reads SGHDT; CDR2 reads YYEEEE. This CDR3 region has 17 residues. The CDR3 DNA follows: TGTGCCAGCAGCTCCCGGCCTGGACTAGCCGGCTTCGATGAGCAGTTCTTC. Translated: CASSSRPGLAGFDEQFF.

The chain is built from TRBV7-2 and TRBJ2-4; D is tentatively TRBD1 or TRBD2 (5 bases each). The V end lost 1 base, the J end lost 0 bases, and 13 bases lay between the germline ends. This CDR3 has 17 amino acids. Per the germline V gene, CDR1 is SGHTA and CDR2 is FQGNSA. The CDR3 protein is CASSLGAPGTAKNIQYF. In DNA, the CDR3 is TGTGCCAGCAGCTTAGGAGCCCCCGGGACAGCCAAAAACATTCAGTACTTC.

This clonotype was seen repeatedly, ten times or more. V usage is TRBV12-3 or TRBV12-4 and J usage is TRBJ2-1, with 8 positions matching TRBD2. The CDR3 runs to 17 residues. The junction had 14 bases not matched to a gene; V was cut back by 5 bases and J by 5 bases. In DNA form, the CDR3 reads TGTGCCAGCAGTACACTCGGCAGAGCGGGGGAAGACAATGAGCAGTTCTTC. Translating it yields CASSTLGRAGEDNEQFF.

The J gene is TRBJ2-1, the V gene TRBV29-1, with 13 nucleotides matching TRBD2. Trimming took 6 bases from V and 10 from J; bases not matched to a gene: 9. Germline V gene sequence: CDR1 SQVTM, CDR2 ANQGSEA. This CDR3 has 14 amino acids. Written as DNA, the CDR3 is TGCAGCGTCAACGGACTAGCGGGAGATGGGGAGCAGTTCTTC. It specifies CSVNGLAGDGEQFF.

This clonotype came up many times. CDR3 DNA sequence: TGTGCCAGCAGTTCGGCGGGAGGTCGCCAAGAGACCCAGTACTTC. Residues: CASSSAGGRQETQYF. The J gene is TRBJ2-5, the V gene TRBV6-2 or TRBV6-3, with 8 bases fitting TRBD2. V was pared by 4 bases and J by 1 base, with 5 bases of the junction left unmatched. The CDR3 contains 15 residues. Germline assignment: CDR1 MNHEY and CDR2 SVGEGT.

This clonotype was counted many times. J is TRBJ2-7 and V is TRBV9; TRBD2 aligns across 10 bases. Per germline, CDR1 SGDLS and CDR2 YYNGEE. The CDR3 loop spans 16 amino acids. V lost 1 base and J lost 5; bases outside the gene matches: 9. DNA for the CDR3: TGTGCCAGCAGCGTACAGAGCGGGAGGGCCCTCGACGAGCAGTACTTC. It yields the protein CASSVQSGRALDEQYF.

This clonotype was counted ten times or more. The chain employs TRBV6-2 or TRBV6-3 and TRBJ2-7; D may be TRBD2 (5 bases). The CDR3 length is 17 residues. V was clipped by 2 bases and J by 2 bases, with 19 bases between them. The germline V gene encodes CDR1 MNHEY and CDR2 SVGEGT. The CDR3 DNA is TGTGCCAGCAGTTACCCGAGAGCCGGCGGGCGGACCTACGAGCAGTACTTC. Translation: CASSYPRAGGRTYEQYF.

There are many counts of this clonotype. The chain links TRBV11-2 to TRBJ2-7, with TRBD2 matching over 9 bases. The CDR3 is 18 amino acids. Per the germline V gene, CDR1 is SGHAT and CDR2 is FQNNGV. V gave up 5 bases and J gave up 2 bases; unmatched junction bases: 16. The CDR3 spells CASSLTPGLATRAYEQYF. In DNA, the CDR3 is TGTGCCAGCAGCCTCACCCCGGGACTAGCTACAAGAGCCTACGAGCAGTACTTC.

This clonotype was recorded at least ten times. CDR3 sequence reads: CASSGGHAYEQYF. In DNA, the CDR3 is TGTGCCAGCAGCGGGGGACATGCCTACGAGCAGTACTTC. This chain connects TRBV5-6 to TRBJ2-7; tentative D call: TRBD1 (6 bases). Germline CDR1 SGHDT, CDR2 YYEEEE. V lost 4 bases to trimming and J lost 2 bases, with 10 bases between them. This CDR3 has 13 amino acids. The full variable domain, its missing parts supplied by reference TRBV5-6 and TRBJ2-7, is DAGVTQSPTHLIKTRGQQVTLRCSPKSGHDTVSWYQQALGQGPQFIFQYYEEEERQRGNFPDRFSGHQFPNYSSELNVNALLLGDSALYLCASSGGHAYEQYFGPGTRLTVT.

In its sample, this clonotype was seen many times. This chain uses TRBV20-1 with TRBJ1-1; 7 nucleotides line up with TRBD1. Losses at the gene ends were 6 bases for V and 6 bases for J; bases not matched to a gene: 19. The CDR3 loop spans 16 amino acids. Germline V gene sequence: CDR1 DFQATT, CDR2 SNEGSKA (reference sequence). The CDR3 loop is CSARDPGQAVQAEAFF. The CDR3 region has the DNA TGCAGTGCCCGAGACCCCGGACAGGCCGTCCAGGCTGAAGCTTTCTTT.

This clonotype came up a few times. The chain couples TRBV7-9 to TRBJ1-6; D not certain. The CDR3 covers 13 residues. V was trimmed by 11 bases and J by 0 bases, leaving 8 bases between them. Germline CDR1 is SEHNR and CDR2 is FQNEAQ (reference sequence). CDR3 in DNA: TGTGCCGCGGCAACCTCCTATAATTCACCCCTCCACTTT. As protein: CAAATSYNSPLHF.

CDR3 nucleotide sequence: TGTGCCAGCAGCGCAGACAGCACAAAGGACTCCTACGAGCAGTACTTC. Protein: CASSADSTKDSYEQYF. The chain couples TRBV7-2 to TRBJ2-7; D perhaps matches TRBD1 (5 bases). The ends were cut back, 5 bases at V and 0 bases at J, with 17 bases in the middle. The V gene's germline CDR1 is SGHTA and CDR2 FQGNSA. The length of the CDR3 is 16 residues. The entire variable domain, with the rest obtained from reference TRBV7-2 and TRBJ2-7, is as follows: GAGVSQSPSNKVTEKGKDVELRCDPISGHTALYWYRQSLGQGLEFLIYFQGNSAPDKSGLPSDRFSAERTGGSVSTLTIQRTQQEDSAVYLCASSADSTKDSYEQYFGPGTRLTVT.

This clonotype was detected ten times or more. The gene calls are TRBV9 and TRBJ2-3; TRBD2 is a possible D gene (6 bases). V shed 7 bases and J shed 3 bases, with 18 bases lying between them. Germline V gene data show CDR1 as SGDLS and CDR2 as YYNGEE. The CDR3 contains 15 residues. The CDR3 nucleotides are TGTGCCAGCCTCCCCGGGGAGGTCGGGACAGATACGCAGTATTTT. The encoded protein is CASLPGEVGTDTQYF.

Points on this clonotype: This may be a read error, as it is one base from a much larger clone. This chain connects TRBV29-1 to TRBJ2-1, with D perhaps assigned TRBD1 or TRBD2 (5 bases each). Germline lookup yields CDR1 SQVTM and CDR2 ANQGSEA. The length of the CDR3 is 13 residues. The V and J ends lost 2 bases and 5 bases respectively, with 10 bases between them. In nucleotides, the CDR3 is TGCAGCGTTGAAACCGGGGCCCACAATGAGCAGTTCTTC. Translation: CSVETGAHNEQFF.

This clonotype has ten or more counts. The chain joins TRBV20-1 to TRBJ2-7, with D perhaps matching TRBD2 (6 bases). There are 13 residues in the CDR3. V dropped 7 bases and J dropped 2 bases, with 15 bases sitting between them. Germline V lookup: CDR1 DFQATT, CDR2 SNEGSKA (reference sequence). The CDR3 protein is CSGVVAGPYEQYF. CDR3 DNA: TGCAGTGGGGTAGTGGCGGGGCCCTACGAGCAGTACTTC.

This clonotype was seen many times. This chain joins TRBV15 and TRBJ2-5, with 8 bases that match TRBD2. The CDR3 is 14 residues long. CDR1 is LNHNV and CDR2 is YYDKDF in the germline V gene (reference sequence). V shed 5 bases, J shed 5 bases, and the junction held 7 bases outside the gene matches. CDR3 nucleotide sequence: TGTGCCACCAGCGGAGCGGGAGTCGGCGAGACCCAGTACTTC. As protein: CATSGAGVGETQYF.

This clonotype appeared many times. This sequence joins TRBV6-1 and TRBJ2-7; tentatively, D is TRBD1 (6 bases). The CDR3 sequence is 14 residues long. Germline CDR1 and CDR2: MNHNS and SASEGT. Between the trimmed V and J ends, which lost 5 bases and 0 bases, there was a span of 11 bases. CDR3 sequence (DNA): TGTGCCAGCAGTCGGGACACCAGCTCCTACGAGCAGTACTTC. Its translation is CASSRDTSSYEQYF.

This clonotype has ten or more counts. V and J are TRBV18 and TRBJ2-2; 7 bases align to TRBD1. The V and J ends lost 5 bases and 5 bases, in that order; junction bases with no gene match: 8. The germline V gene encodes CDR1 KGHSH and CDR2 LQKENI. The CDR3 length is 15 residues. The DNA for the CDR3 is TGTGCCAGCTCAACTCGACAGGGAAATACCGGGGAGCTGTTTTTT. Translated, it gives CASSTRQGNTGELFF.

This clonotype was recorded many times. The chain uses TRBV20-1 and TRBJ2-3; a possible D gene is TRBD2 (6 bases). CDR3 size: 13 residues. The germline V gene has CDR1 DFQATT and CDR2 SNEGSKA (reference sequence). V was shortened by 5 bases and J by 0 bases, with 9 bases between the two germline ends. This chain's CDR3 is CSAGRGSTDTQYF. The CDR3 DNA reads as TGCAGTGCTGGGCGGGGAAGCACAGATACGCAGTATTTT.

Written as DNA, the CDR3 is TGCAGTGCTCTAGGACAGGAAGCCTACGAGCAGTACTTC. This translates into CSALGQEAYEQYF. The chain couples TRBV20-1 to TRBJ2-7; 7 bases match TRBD1. The junction had 6 bases not matched to a gene; V was cut back by 5 bases and J by 2 bases. The CDR3 has 13 amino acids. The V gene's germline CDR1 is DFQATT and CDR2 SNEGSKA (reference sequence).

Ten or more counts support this clonotype. The chain combines TRBV4-3 with TRBJ1-6; 10 bases match TRBD1. The germline V gene has CDR1 LGHNA and CDR2 YSLEER. The J segment lost 10 bases and the V segment lost 1 base, leaving 4 bases of the junction unmatched. The length of the CDR3 is 15 residues. Here the CDR3 DNA reads TGCGCCAGCAGCCAAGGGACAGGGGGTAACTCACCCCTCCACTTT. It codes for CASSQGTGGNSPLHF.

This clonotype was observed many times. The rearrangement links TRBV30 to TRBJ2-7; weak D call: TRBD2 (6 bases). V was pared by 6 bases and J by 0 bases, with 18 bases between. The CDR3 has 15 amino acids. CDR1 is GTSNPN, CDR2 SVGIG, per germline (reference sequence). The CDR3 coding sequence is TGTGCCTGCCGCAACGAGGGACTGCCCTCCTACGAGCAGTACTTC. Its protein product is CACRNEGLPSYEQYF.

This clonotype was detected a few times. V usage is TRBV4-2 and J usage is TRBJ2-3; either TRBD1 or TRBD2 may fit D (5 bases each). CDR1 and CDR2 from the germline V gene are LGHNA and YNFKEQ. Trimming shortened V by 1 base and J by 2 bases, and 10 bases separated the two germline ends. This CDR3 has 15 residues. CDR3 nucleotides: TGTGCCAGCAGCCAAGGCGAGGGGACCACAGATACGCAGTATTTT. Protein: CASSQGEGTTDTQYF.

Many counts were recorded for this clonotype. V is TRBV9 and J is TRBJ2-2; 10 bases fit TRBD2. With V trimmed by 4 bases and J by 7 bases, 10 bases remained unmatched. The CDR3 is made up of 16 amino acids. Germline V gene sequence: CDR1 SGDLS, CDR2 YYNGEE. The CDR3 loop is CASSSPAGGRVGELFF. The DNA for the CDR3 is TGTGCCAGCAGCTCCCCAGCGGGAGGGCGAGTCGGGGAGCTGTTTTTT.

V usage is TRBV18 and J usage is TRBJ1-4, with D possibly TRBD1 on 5 matching bases. The CDR3 has 16 amino acids. Germline assignment: CDR1 KGHSH and CDR2 LQKENI. Trimming left V 5 bases short and J 0 bases short, with 13 bases between. The CDR3: CASSSQRGATNEKLFF. Here the CDR3 DNA reads TGTGCCAGCTCATCACAGAGGGGCGCAACTAATGAAAAACTGTTTTTT.